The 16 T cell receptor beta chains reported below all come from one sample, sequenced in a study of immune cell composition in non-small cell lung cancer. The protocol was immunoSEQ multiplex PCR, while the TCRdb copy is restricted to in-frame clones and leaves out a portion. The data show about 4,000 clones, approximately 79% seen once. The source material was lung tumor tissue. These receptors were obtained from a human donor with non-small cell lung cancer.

The CDR3, as DNA: TGTGCCAGCAGCCCCTCCAGGGGGATAATGGAGCAGTTCTTC. Translating it yields CASSPSRGIMEQFF. This rearrangement joins TRBV7-9 to TRBJ2-1; 7 bases are shared with TRBD1. J was trimmed by 10 bases and V by 5 bases; bases with no gene match: 11. CDR3 size: 14 residues. Germline loops: CDR1 SEHNR, CDR2 FQNEAQ (reference sequence).

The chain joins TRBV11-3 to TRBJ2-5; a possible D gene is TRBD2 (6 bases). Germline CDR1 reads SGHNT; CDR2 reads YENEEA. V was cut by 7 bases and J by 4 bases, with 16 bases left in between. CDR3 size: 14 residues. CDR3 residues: CASNRAGSGETQYF. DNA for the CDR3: TGTGCCAGCAATCGGGCGGGATCCGGAGAGACCCAGTACTTC.

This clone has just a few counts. This CDR3 is CASSSDSTSAGGEQYF. CDR3 coding DNA: TGCGCCAGCAGCTCGGACTCGACTAGCGCAGGGGGCGAGCAGTACTTC. The chain links TRBV5-1 to TRBJ2-7; the D gene is possibly TRBD2 (8 bases). This CDR3 is 16 amino acids long. CDR1 and CDR2 (germline): SGHRS, YFSETQ. Deletions cut 3 bases from V and 6 bases from J, with 22 bases between.

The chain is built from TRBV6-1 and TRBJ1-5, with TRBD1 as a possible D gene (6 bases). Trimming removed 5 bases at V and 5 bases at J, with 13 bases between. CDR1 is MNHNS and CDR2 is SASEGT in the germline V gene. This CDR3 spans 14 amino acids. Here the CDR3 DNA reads TGTGCCAGCAGTCGTAAGGGGGAGTATCAGCCCCAGCATTTT. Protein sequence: CASSRKGEYQPQHF.

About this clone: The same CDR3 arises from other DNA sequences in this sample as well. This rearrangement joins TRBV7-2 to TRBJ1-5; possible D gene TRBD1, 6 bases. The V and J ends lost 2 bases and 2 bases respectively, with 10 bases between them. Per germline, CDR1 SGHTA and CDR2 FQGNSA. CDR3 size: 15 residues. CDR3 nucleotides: TGTGCCAGCAGCTTACAGGGGATTGGCAATCAGCCCCAGCATTTT. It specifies CASSLQGIGNQPQHF.

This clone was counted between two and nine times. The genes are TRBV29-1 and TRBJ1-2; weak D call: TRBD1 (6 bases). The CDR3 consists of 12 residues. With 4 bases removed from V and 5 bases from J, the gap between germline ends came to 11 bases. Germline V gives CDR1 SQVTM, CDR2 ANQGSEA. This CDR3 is CSVVIRGYGYTF. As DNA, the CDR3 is TGCAGCGTTGTAATCAGGGGTTATGGCTACACCTTC.

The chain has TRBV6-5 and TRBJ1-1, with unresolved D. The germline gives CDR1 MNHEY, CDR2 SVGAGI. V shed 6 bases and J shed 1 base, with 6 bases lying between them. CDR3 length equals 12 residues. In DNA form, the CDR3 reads TGTGCCAGCAGGACACCGAACACTGAAGCTTTCTTT. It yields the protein CASRTPNTEAFF.

This CDR3 is CASSLGAQGNTEAFF. In nucleotides, the CDR3 is TGTGCCAGCAGCTTGGGGGCACAGGGGAACACTGAAGCTTTCTTT. The chain joins TRBV5-6 to TRBJ1-1, with a possible D match to TRBD1 (6 bases). The CDR3 has 15 amino acids. Per the germline V gene, CDR1 is SGHDT and CDR2 is YYEEEE. The ends were cut back, 0 bases at V and 1 base at J, with 10 bases in the middle.

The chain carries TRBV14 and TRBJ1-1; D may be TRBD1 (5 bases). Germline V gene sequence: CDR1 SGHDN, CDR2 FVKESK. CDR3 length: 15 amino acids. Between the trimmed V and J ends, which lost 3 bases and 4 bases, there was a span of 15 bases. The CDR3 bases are TGTGCCAGCAGCCACACCAACAGGCGAGGCACTGAAGCTTTCTTT. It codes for CASSHTNRRGTEAFF.

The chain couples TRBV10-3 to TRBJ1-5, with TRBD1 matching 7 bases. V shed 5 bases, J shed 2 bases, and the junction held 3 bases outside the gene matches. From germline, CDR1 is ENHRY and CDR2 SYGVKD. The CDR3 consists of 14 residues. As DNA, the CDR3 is TGTGCCATCAGTCAAGGACAGGGCAATCAGCCCCAGCATTTT. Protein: CAISQGQGNQPQHF.

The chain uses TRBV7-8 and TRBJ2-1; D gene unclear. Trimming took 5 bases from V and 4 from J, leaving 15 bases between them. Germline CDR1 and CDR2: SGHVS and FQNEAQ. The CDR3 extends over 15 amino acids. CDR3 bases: TGTGCCAGCAGCCGCGAGTTAGATTCGTACAATGAGCAGTTCTTC. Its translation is CASSRELDSYNEQFF.

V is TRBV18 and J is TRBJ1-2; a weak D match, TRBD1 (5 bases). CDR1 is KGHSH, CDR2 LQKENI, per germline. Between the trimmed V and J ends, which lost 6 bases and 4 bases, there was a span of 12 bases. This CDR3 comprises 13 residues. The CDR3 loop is CASSPTDSYGYTF. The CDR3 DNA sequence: TGTGCCAGCTCCCCAACAGACAGCTATGGCTACACCTTC. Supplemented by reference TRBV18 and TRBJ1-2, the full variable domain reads NAGVMQNPRHLVRRRGQEARLRCSPMKGHSHVYWYRQLPEEGLKFMVYLQKENIIDESGMPKERFSAEFPKEGPSILRIQQVVRGDSAAYFCASSPTDSYGYTFGSGTRLTVV.

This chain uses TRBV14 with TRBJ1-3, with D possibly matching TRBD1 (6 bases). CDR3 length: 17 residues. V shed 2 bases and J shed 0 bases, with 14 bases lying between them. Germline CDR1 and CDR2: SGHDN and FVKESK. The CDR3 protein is CASSQLDVGGSGNTIYF. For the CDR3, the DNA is TGTGCCAGCAGCCAACTAGACGTAGGGGGCTCTGGAAACACCATATATTTT.

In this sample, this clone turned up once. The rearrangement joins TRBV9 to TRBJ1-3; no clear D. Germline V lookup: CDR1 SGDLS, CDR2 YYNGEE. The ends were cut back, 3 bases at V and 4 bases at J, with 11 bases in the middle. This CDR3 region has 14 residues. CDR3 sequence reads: CASSDTAEGNTIYF. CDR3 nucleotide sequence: TGTGCCAGCAGCGATACAGCAGAGGGAAACACCATATATTTT.

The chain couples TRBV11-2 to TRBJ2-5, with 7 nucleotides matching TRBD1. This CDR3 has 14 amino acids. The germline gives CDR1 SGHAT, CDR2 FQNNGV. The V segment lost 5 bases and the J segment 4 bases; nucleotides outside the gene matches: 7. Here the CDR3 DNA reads TGTGCCAGCAGCCTGGACAGGCCCCCAGAGACCCAGTACTTC. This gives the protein CASSLDRPPETQYF.

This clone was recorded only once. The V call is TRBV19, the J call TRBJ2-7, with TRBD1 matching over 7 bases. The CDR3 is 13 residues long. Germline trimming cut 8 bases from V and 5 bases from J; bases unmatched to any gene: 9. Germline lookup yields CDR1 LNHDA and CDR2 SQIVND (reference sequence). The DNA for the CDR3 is TGTGCCAGTGCCGTGACAGGGTGGAACGAGCAGTACTTC. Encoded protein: CASAVTGWNEQYF.